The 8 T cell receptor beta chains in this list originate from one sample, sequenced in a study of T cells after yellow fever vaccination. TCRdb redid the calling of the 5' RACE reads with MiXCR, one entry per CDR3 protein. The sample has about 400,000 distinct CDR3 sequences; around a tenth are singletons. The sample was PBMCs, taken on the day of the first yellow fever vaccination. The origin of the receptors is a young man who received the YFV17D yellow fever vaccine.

The CDR3 loop is CASSDQTLGAKNIQYF. The CDR3 region has the DNA TGTGCCAGCAGTGACCAAACCTTGGGTGCCAAAAACATTCAGTACTTC. The V gene is TRBV2, the J gene TRBJ2-4; D is uncertain. The germline V gene has CDR1 SNHLY and CDR2 FYNNEI. The CDR3 contains 16 residues. V shed 3 bases and J shed 1 base, with 13 bases lying between them.

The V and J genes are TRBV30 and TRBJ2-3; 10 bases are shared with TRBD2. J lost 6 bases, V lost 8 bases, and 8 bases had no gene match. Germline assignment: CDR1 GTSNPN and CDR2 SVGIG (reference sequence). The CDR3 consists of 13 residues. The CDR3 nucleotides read TGTGCCCTAAAAGCGGGGGGGCCTGATACGCAGTATTTT. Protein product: CALKAGGPDTQYF.

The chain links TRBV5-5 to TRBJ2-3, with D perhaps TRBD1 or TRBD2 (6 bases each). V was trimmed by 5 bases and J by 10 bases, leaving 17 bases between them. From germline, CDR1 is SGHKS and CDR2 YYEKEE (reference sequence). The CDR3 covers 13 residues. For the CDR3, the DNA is TGTGCCAGCAGTTACTCTACGGGGGCCCCGCAGTATTTT. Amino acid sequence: CASSYSTGAPQYF.

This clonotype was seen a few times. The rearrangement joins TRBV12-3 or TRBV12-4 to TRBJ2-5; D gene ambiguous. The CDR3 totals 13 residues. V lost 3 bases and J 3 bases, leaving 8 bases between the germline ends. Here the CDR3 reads CASSFHGEETQYF. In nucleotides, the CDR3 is TGTGCCAGCAGTTTTCATGGGGAAGAGACCCAGTACTTC.

CDR3 sequence (DNA): TGTGCCAGCAGCTTAGAGTACGGAATCTCGGGAGCTTTCTTT. As protein: CASSLEYGISGAFF. The rearrangement links TRBV7-2 to TRBJ1-1; the D is unclear. V was cut by 1 base and J by 10 bases, with 16 bases left in between. CDR1 SGHTA and CDR2 FQGNSA come from the germline V gene. The CDR3 extends over 14 amino acids.

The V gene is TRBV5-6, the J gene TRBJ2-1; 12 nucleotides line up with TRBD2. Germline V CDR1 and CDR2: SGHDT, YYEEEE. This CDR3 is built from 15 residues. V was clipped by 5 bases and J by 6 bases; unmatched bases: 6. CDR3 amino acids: CASRYPGLAGNEQFF. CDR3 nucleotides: TGTGCCAGCAGATACCCGGGACTAGCGGGCAATGAGCAGTTCTTC.

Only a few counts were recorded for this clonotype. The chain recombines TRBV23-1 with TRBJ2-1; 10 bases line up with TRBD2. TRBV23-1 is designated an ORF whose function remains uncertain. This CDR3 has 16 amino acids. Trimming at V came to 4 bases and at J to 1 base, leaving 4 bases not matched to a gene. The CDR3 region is CASSLLTSGSYNEQFF. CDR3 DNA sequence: TGCGCCAGCAGTCTCTTGACTAGCGGGTCCTACAATGAGCAGTTCTTC.

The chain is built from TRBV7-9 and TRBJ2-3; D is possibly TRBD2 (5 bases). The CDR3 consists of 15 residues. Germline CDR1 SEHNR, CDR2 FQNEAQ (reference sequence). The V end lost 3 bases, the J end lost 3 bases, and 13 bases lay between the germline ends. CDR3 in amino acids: CASSFLRGGTDTQYF. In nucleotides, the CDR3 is TGTGCCAGCAGCTTTCTTCGAGGCGGGACAGATACGCAGTATTTT.